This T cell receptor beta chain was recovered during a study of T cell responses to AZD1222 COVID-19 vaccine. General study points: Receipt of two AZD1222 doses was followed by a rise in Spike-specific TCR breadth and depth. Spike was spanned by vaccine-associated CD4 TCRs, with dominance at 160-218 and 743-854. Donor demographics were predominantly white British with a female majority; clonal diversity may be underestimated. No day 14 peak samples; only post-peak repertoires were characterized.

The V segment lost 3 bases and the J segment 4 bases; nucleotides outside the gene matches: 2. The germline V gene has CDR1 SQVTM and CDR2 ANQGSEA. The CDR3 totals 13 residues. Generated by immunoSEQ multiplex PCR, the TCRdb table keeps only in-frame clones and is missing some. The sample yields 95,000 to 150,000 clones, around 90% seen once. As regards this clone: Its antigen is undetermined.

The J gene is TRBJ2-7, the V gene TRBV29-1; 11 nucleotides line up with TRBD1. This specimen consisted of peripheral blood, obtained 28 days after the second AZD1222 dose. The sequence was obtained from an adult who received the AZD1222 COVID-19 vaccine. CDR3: CSVEGQGVYEQYF. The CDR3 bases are TGCAGCGTTGAGGGACAGGGGGTGTACGAGCAGTACTTC.